Reported below is one TCR beta chain. Repertoires were generated with immunoSEQ multiplex PCR, while TCRdb's copy carries only in-frame clones and drops some. The sample lists about 280,000 clones; almost 85% were seen once. Germline lookup yields CDR1 SGHDT and CDR2 YYEEEE. The CDR3 length is 15 residues. V lost 0 bases to trimming and J lost 0 bases, with 9 bases between them. These data come from a study of blood T cell repertoires in COVID-19. In the study overall: Donors in the United States, Italy and Spain gave samples during acute or convalescent COVID-19. T cells, B-cell-depleted T cells, or PBMCs supplied cDNA or gDNA.

What was sequenced was peripheral blood. The gene calls are TRBV5-6 and TRBJ2-5, with D perhaps TRBD2 (6 bases). The clonotype comes from a man aged 45-60 years with active or convalescent COVID-19. The CDR3 region has the DNA TGTGCCAGCAGCTTGGCGCGGGACTACCAAGAGACCCAGTACTTC. Translation gives CASSLARDYQETQYF.